This T cell receptor beta chain was recorded in a study of blood T cell repertoires in COVID-19. For the study at large: Samples of COVID-19 (acute and convalescent) were obtained from the United States, Italy and Spain. Sources were T cells, B-cell-depleted T cells, or PBMCs; the material itself was cDNA or gDNA.

Per the original data handling: Estimation of nucleated cell counts was performed using reference gene primer amplification. The table came from immunoSEQ multiplex PCR; TCRdb's copy has only in-frame clones and leaves some out. For V, J and clone size, that table is used; D and trimming come from the DNA. Of 50,000 to 65,000 clones listed, roughly 76% are singletons. Germline assignment: CDR1 SGDLS and CDR2 YYNGEE. V trimming: 6 bases; J trimming: 2 bases; junction bases outside the gene matches: 10. The CDR3 extends over 16 amino acids. The receptor was isolated from a woman in her fifties or sixties with acute or convalescent COVID-19. Source material: peripheral blood. The chain combines TRBV9 with TRBJ1-3; 8 bases agree with TRBD1. Here the CDR3 DNA reads TGTGCCAGCACTTTCGTACAGGGGGTGGCTGGAAACACCATATATTTT. Its translation is CASTFVQGVAGNTIYF. The full variable domain, rest sourced from reference TRBV9 and TRBJ1-3, is DSGVTQTPKHLITATGQRVTLRCSPRSGDLSVYWYQQSLDQGLQFLIQYYNGEERAKGNILERFSAQQFPDLHSELNLSSLELGDSALYFCASTFVQGVAGNTIYFGEGSWLTVV.